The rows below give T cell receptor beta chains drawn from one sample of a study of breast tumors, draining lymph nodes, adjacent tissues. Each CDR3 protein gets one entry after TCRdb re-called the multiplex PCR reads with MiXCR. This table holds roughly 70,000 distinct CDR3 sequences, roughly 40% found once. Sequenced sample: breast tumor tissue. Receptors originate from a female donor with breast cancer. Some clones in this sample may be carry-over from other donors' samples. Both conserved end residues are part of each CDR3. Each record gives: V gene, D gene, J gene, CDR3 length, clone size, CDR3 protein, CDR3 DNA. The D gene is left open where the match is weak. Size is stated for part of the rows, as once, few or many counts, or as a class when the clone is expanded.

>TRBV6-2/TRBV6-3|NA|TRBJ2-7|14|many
CASSYNRRLYEQYF
TGTGCCAGCAGTTACAACAGGAGACTCTACGAGCAGTACTTC
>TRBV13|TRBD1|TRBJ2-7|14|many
CASSPRDRAHEQYF
TGTGCCAGCAGCCCCCGTGACAGGGCCCACGAGCAGTACTTC
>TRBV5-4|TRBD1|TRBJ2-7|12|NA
CAPADRAYEQYF
TGTGCCCCCGCGGACAGGGCCTACGAGCAGTACTTC
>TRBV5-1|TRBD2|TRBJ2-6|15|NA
CASSRLTSGANVLTF
TGCGCCAGCAGCCGATTGACTAGCGGGGCCAACGTCCTGACTTTC
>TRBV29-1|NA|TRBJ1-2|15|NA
CSVEGGGGGNYGYTF
TGCAGCGTTGAGGGGGGGGGGGGGGGAAACTATGGCTACACCTTT
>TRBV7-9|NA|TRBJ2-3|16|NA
CASSEGAAGSGDALYF
TGTGCCAGCAGCGAGGGGGCAGCGGGGTCGGGCGATGCGCTGTATTTC
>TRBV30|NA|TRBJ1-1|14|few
CAWSFSIRGTEAFF
TGTGCCTGGAGTTTTTCTATTCGGGGCACTGAAGCTTTCTTT
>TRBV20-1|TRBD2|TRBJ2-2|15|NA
CSAMTSGRRTGELFF
TGCAGTGCTATGACTAGCGGGAGAAGGACCGGGGAGCTGTTTTTT
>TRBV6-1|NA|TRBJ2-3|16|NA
CASKVHGGQQGDTQYF
TGTGCCAGCAAGGTACACGGGGGACAACAGGGAGATACGCAGTATTTT
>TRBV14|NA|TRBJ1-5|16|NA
CASSPMGPPVNQPQHF
TGTGCCAGCAGCCCTATGGGACCGCCCGTCAATCAGCCCCAGCATTTT
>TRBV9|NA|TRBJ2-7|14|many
CASSVDGYSYEQYF
TGTGCCAGCAGCGTAGACGGATACTCCTACGAGCAGTACTTC
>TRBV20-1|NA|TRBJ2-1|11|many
CSARRLGPKSF
TGCAGTGCTAGGCGACTAGGGCCCAAATCCTTC
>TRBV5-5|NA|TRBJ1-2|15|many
CASSLGQALNYGYTF
TGTGCCAGCAGCTTGGGCCAGGCGCTTAACTATGGCTACACCTTC
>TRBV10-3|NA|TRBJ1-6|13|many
CAIRGQRDSPLHF
TGTGCCATCAGGGGGCAACGCGATTCACCCCTCCACTTT
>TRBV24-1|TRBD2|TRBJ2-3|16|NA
CATSALSGGNTDTQYF
TGTGCCACCAGTGCCTTAAGCGGGGGGAACACAGATACGCAGTATTTT
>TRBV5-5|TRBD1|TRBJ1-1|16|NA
CASRTGSPGLNTEAFF
TGTGCCAGCAGGACAGGGTCTCCTGGTTTGAACACTGAAGCTTTCTTT
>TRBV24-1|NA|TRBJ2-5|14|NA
CATSETGWGETQYF
TGTGCCACCAGTGAGACAGGTTGGGGGGAGACCCAGTACTTC
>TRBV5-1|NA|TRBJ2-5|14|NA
CASSLAGTQETQYF
TGCGCCAGCAGCTTGGCCGGGACCCAAGAGACCCAGTACTTC
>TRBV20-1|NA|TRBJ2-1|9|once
CSARIEQFF
TGCAGTGCTAGAATTGAGCAGTTCTTC
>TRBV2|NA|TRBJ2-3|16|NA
CASSQIGVGSTDTQYF
TGTGCCAGCAGCCAGATAGGGGTGGGGAGCACAGATACGCAGTATTTC
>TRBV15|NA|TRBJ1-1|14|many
CATSRQRANTEAFF
TGTGCCACCAGCAGGCAGCGGGCGAACACTGAAGCTTTCTTT
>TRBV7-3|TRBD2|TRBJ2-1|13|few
CASAREGGNEQFF
TGTGCCAGCGCCCGGGAGGGAGGGAATGAGCAGTTCTTC
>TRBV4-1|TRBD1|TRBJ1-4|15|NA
CASSQRGQGVKKLFF
TGCGCCAGCAGCCAGAGGGGACAGGGGGTCAAAAAACTGTTTTTT
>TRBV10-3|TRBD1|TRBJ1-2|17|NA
CAISETTGTGANYGYTF
TGTGCCATCAGTGAAACCACCGGGACAGGAGCTAACTATGGCTACACCTTC
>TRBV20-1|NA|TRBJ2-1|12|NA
CSAEDSYNEQFF
TGCAGTGCTGAGGACAGTTACAATGAGCAGTTCTTC
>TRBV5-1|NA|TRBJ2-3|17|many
CASSLDSLWHYGDTQYF
TGCGCCAGCAGCTTGGACAGTCTATGGCATTACGGGGATACGCAGTATTTT
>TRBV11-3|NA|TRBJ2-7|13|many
CASSPHKAYEQYF
TGTGCCAGCAGCCCTCATAAAGCCTACGAGCAGTACTTC
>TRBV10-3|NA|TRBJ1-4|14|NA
CASGDPGQYEKLFF
TGTGCCTCGGGGGACCCGGGACAATATGAAAAACTGTTTTTT
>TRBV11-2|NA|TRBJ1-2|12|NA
CASSTREYGYTF
TGTGCCAGCAGCACCCGGGAGTATGGCTACACCTTC